This T cell receptor (beta chain) was recovered during a study of somatic mutations in cytotoxic T cells in rheumatoid arthritis (dated by TCRdb to about 2017). Looking at the study overall: Some V beta antibody-stained T-cell populations were flow-sorted on a FACSAria II or Sony SH800 at nearly 100% purity, and sorted V beta1+ cells also underwent TCRB sequencing. In newly diagnosed rheumatoid arthritis without treatment, the study examined if expanded CD8+ T-cell clones harbor somatic mutations, relying on TCRB deep sequencing to characterize clonality. For some 68 rheumatoid arthritis patients and 20 healthy controls, TCRB deep sequencing was carried out. Patient and control groups had essentially identical median ages. What the research found in general, with its limitations: The largest CD8+ clone made up more than 20% of CD8+ cells in about an eighth of the roughly 65 patients, and blood and synovial fluid shared several identical CD8+ TCRB sequences. The expanded CD8+ clones had unknown antigen targets, and not appearing in virus-specific databases did not rule out that they were virus-specific. CD8+ clonality increased with age in patients (Spearman r of about 0.49) but not in healthy controls. There was no significant difference in CD8+ T-cell clonality between rheumatoid arthritis patients and age-matched healthy controls.

In the case of this clone: Its specific antigen is unknown. Base qualities are missing; no much larger clone stands one base away.

Sequencing of TCRB CDR3 was done on genomic DNA with the immunoSEQ assay. Per the original workflow: Analyses were restricted to productive TCRB rearrangements. A clone was defined by a unique TCRB CDR3 sequence, and clonality was computed as a productive clonality index based on Shannon entropy. To calculate repertoire overlap between two samples, the template counts of each clone were considered relative to each sample's total templates. Flow cytometry-measured V-gene usage correlated with V-gene usage from TCRB sequencing, with a Spearman r of roughly 0.61. This is the immuneACCESS table as TCRdb keeps it, with only in-frame sequences that have V and J called. A part of the clones is gone; compared with another copy, unresolved V genes explain less than half, and the rest is unexplained. The DNA gave D and trimming, while V, J and clone size come from that table. This sample gives about 20,000 clones in total; roughly 84% of them show up just once. The ten largest clones represent approximately 17% of the sample.

Buffy coats from some 21 blood donors served as healthy controls, a group that was around 60% female with a median age of about 60 years (range roughly 21-70). CD4+ and CD8+ cells were isolated by positive magnetic bead selection on an AutoMACS, and purity was checked by flow cytometry. Peripheral blood mononuclear cells were obtained using density gradient separation with Ficoll-Paque PLUS. DNA from CD4-enriched, CD8-enriched or PBMC samples was extracted using Nucleospin Tissue or Tissue XS kits and then quantified on a Qubit 2.0 fluorometer. The receptor comes from a woman aged 45-59 years in good health. Sequencing was carried out using CD8+ T cells sorted from blood.

For the CDR3, the sequence is CATSRGGVWGGPNYGYTF. The DNA sequence reads TGTGCCACCAGCCGCGGAGGAGTTTGGGGAGGGCCTAACTATGGCTACACCTTC. Recombination linked TRBV15 to TRBJ1-2; no D segment can be confidently identified. The CDR3 runs 18 residues from the cysteine to the phenylalanine. The kept DNA is CDR3 alone, 54 bases in frame from the first base. From a lookup of the germline V gene (reference sequence), CDR1 and CDR2 are LNHNV and YYDKDF. Deletion took 5 bases off V and 0 bases off J, with a span of 22 bases between the germline ends.